The sample holds a few counts of the clone carrying this TCR beta chain. What it binds is not known. This CDR3 has 15 residues. Germline CDR1 WNHNN, CDR2 SYGVQD (reference sequence). Germline trimming cut 4 bases from V and 2 bases from J; bases unmatched to any gene: 7. This record comes from a study of T cell responses to AZD1222 COVID-19 vaccine. Study information: Whether given at about 4 or about 12 weeks, second doses were pooled. Study-level findings and limits: The number of AZD1222 recipients seropositive at baseline was only 6 or 7. Only after the peak T cell response were repertoires sampled.

The table came from immunoSEQ multiplex PCR; TCRdb's copy has only in-frame clones and leaves some out. The table includes about 110,000 clones, around 83% detected once. The chain employs TRBV10-1 and TRBJ1-2; 7 nucleotides agree with TRBD1. The sequences come from peripheral blood, collected on day 0 of AZD1222 vaccination. This TCR came from an adult in good health. The CDR3 bases are TGCGCCAGCAGTGGGTTTACAGGGGACAACTATGGCTACACCTTC. Amino acid sequence: CASSGFTGDNYGYTF.